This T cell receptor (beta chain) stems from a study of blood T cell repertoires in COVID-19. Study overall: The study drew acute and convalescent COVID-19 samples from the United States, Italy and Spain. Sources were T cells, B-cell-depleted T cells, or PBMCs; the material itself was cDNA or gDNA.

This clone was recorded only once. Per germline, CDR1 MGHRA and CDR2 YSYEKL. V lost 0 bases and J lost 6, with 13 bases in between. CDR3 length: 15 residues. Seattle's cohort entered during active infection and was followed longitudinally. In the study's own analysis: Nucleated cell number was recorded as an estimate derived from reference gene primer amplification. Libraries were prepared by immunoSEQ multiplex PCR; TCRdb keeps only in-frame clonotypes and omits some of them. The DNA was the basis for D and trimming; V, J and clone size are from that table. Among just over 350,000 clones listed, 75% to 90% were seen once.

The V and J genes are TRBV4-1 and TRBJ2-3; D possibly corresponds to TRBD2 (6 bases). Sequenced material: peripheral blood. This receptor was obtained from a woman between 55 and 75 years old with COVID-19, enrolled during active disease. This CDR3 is CASSQDPLGRDTQYF. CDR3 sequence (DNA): TGCGCCAGCAGCCAAGATCCCCTAGGGAGGGATACGCAGTATTTT.